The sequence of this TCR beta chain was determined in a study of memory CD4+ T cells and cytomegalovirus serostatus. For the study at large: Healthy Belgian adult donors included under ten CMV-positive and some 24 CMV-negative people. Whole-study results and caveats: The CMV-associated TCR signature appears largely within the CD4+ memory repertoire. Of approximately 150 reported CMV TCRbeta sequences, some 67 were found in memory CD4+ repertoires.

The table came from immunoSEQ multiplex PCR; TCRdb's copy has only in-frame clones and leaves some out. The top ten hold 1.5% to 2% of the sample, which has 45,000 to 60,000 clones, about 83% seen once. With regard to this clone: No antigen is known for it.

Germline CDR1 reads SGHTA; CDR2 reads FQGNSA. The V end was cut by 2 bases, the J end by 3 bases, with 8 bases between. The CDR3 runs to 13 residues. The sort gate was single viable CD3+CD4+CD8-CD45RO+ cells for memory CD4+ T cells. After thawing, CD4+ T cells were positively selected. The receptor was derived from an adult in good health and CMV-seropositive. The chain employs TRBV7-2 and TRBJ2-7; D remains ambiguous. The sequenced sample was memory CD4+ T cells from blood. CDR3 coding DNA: TGTGCCAGCAGCTTATTTAAGGGCTACGAGCAGTACTTC. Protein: CASSLFKGYEQYF.